This T cell receptor (beta chain) was obtained from a study of blood T cells in healthy people across ages. In its sample, this clonotype was seen many times. V was pared by 0 bases and J by 1 base, with 6 bases between. CDR1 and CDR2 from the germline V gene are SGHTA and FQGNSA. This CDR3 has 14 residues. Then a second PCR, running roughly 6 to 12 cycles, was carried out with a sample-barcoded 5' primer and a J-beta primer mix. TCRdb re-called the 5' RACE reads through MiXCR, storing one row per CDR3 protein. The sample carries some 1.4 million distinct CDR3 sequences, roughly 40% recorded once. The sequenced material came from blood. The J gene is TRBJ1-1, the V gene TRBV7-2, with D uncertain. This clonotype was obtained from a woman aged 18-29 years in good health. The CDR3 DNA sequence: TGTGCCAGCAGCTTAGCCACAACGAACACTGAAGCTTTCTTT. Translating it yields CASSLATTNTEAFF.